The 19 T cell receptor beta chains listed next were all sequenced from one sample in a study of PD-1 blockade in classical Hodgkin lymphoma. Produced via immunoSEQ multiplex PCR; TCRdb's table is partial and in-frame only. The sample includes about 22,000 clones, roughly 72% seen only once; the top ten take over 4.5%. Each patient relapsed following autologous stem cell transplantation, and prior brentuximab vedotin exposure differed. Sample: peripheral blood mononuclear cells (PBMCs), taken at baseline. The receptors shown here come from a human donor with classical Hodgkin lymphoma.

J is TRBJ2-1 and V is TRBV9, with D uncertain. The CDR3 loop spans 13 amino acids. Germline V gene data show CDR1 as SGDLS and CDR2 as YYNGEE. V shed 4 bases and J shed 6 bases, with 11 bases lying between them. The CDR3 protein is CASSSITPNEQFF. The CDR3 bases are TGTGCCAGCAGCTCCATAACCCCCAATGAGCAGTTCTTC. The entire variable domain, with the rest obtained from reference TRBV9 and TRBJ2-1, is as follows: DSGVTQTPKHLITATGQRVTLRCSPRSGDLSVYWYQQSLDQGLQFLIQYYNGEERAKGNILERFSAQQFPDLHSELNLSSLELGDSALYFCASSSITPNEQFFGPGTRLTVL.

The J gene is TRBJ2-1, the V gene TRBV19; D gene unclear. Looked up from germline, CDR1 is LNHDA and CDR2 is SQIVND (reference sequence). This CDR3 comprises 17 residues. Trimming removed 2 bases at V and 0 bases at J, with 14 bases between. The DNA for the CDR3 is TGTGCCAGTAGTATATGGTCTACGTCAAGCTCCTACAATGAGCAGTTCTTC. This sequence encodes CASSIWSTSSSYNEQFF.

This chain links TRBV19 with TRBJ1-6; no reliable D call. V was trimmed by 3 bases and J by 4 bases, leaving 4 bases between them. The CDR3 extends over 13 amino acids. Germline values: CDR1 LNHDA, CDR2 SQIVND (reference sequence). In DNA form, the CDR3 reads TGTGCCAGTAGTATCCATTATAATTCACCCCTCCACTTT. It codes for CASSIHYNSPLHF. The entire variable domain, with the rest obtained from reference TRBV19 and TRBJ1-6, is as follows: DGGITQSPKYLFRKEGQNVTLSCEQNLNHDAMYWYRQDPGQGLRLIYYSQIVNDFQKGDIAEGYSVSREKKESFPLTVTSAQKNPTAFYLCASSIHYNSPLHFGNGTRLTVT.

The chain is built from TRBV5-6 and TRBJ1-1, with D perhaps matching TRBD1 (5 bases). Trimming shortened V by 4 bases and J by 4 bases, and 17 bases separated the two germline ends. The length of the CDR3 is 15 residues. Germline V CDR1 and CDR2: SGHDT, YYEEEE. CDR3 nucleotide sequence: TGTGCCAGCAGCCCCCCTACAGGCTGGGGCACTGAAGCTTTCTTT. Translating it yields CASSPPTGWGTEAFF. Drawing the rest from reference TRBV5-6 and TRBJ1-1, the complete variable domain is DAGVTQSPTHLIKTRGQQVTLRCSPKSGHDTVSWYQQALGQGPQFIFQYYEEEERQRGNFPDRFSGHQFPNYSSELNVNALLLGDSALYLCASSPPTGWGTEAFFGQGTRLTVV.

This clone qualifies as medium-sized. This sample also contains other DNA sequences that code for the same CDR3. This chain links TRBV6-1 with TRBJ2-7, with D perhaps matching TRBD2 (5 bases). Between the trimmed V and J ends, which lost 4 bases and 0 bases, there was a span of 10 bases. CDR1 and CDR2 (germline): MNHNS, SASEGT. The CDR3 has 14 residues. This chain's CDR3 is CASSGRGSSYEQYF. CDR3 bases: TGTGCCAGCAGTGGTCGGGGTTCCTCCTACGAGCAGTACTTC.

The rearrangement joins TRBV27 to TRBJ2-7, with 8 bases matching TRBD1. This CDR3 contains 15 residues. Germline V gene lookup returns CDR1 MNHEY and CDR2 SMNVEV (reference sequence). The junction had 13 bases not matched to a gene; V was cut back by 9 bases and J by 3 bases. The DNA of the CDR3 is TGTGCCAGTCCTTGGCCAGGGGGCTTATTCTACGAGCAGTACTTC. This translates into CASPWPGGLFYEQYF.

This clone was observed a handful of times. This sequence joins TRBV19 and TRBJ2-7; 8 nucleotides agree with TRBD2. The CDR3 runs 16 residues. Germline V lookup: CDR1 LNHDA, CDR2 SQIVND (reference sequence). The V segment lost 8 bases and the J segment 7 bases; nucleotides outside the gene matches: 19. CDR3 nucleotides: TGTGCCAGTGCCCTCGGGAGGGTTGGGCCCGAGGGTGAGCAGTACTTC. It encodes CASALGRVGPEGEQYF.

The chain is built from TRBV19 and TRBJ2-2; D gene uncertain. Trimming cost V 6 bases and J 3 bases, with 8 bases left between them. Germline V gene data show CDR1 as LNHDA and CDR2 as SQIVND (reference sequence). The CDR3 is 13 residues long. CDR3 in amino acids: CASSPGYTGELFF. The DNA for the CDR3 is TGTGCCAGTAGCCCTGGGTACACCGGGGAGCTGTTTTTT.

V and J are TRBV6-6 and TRBJ1-2; 11 nucleotides match TRBD1. Trimming took 0 bases from V and 7 from J; bases not matched to a gene: 7. This CDR3 contains 16 residues. From germline, CDR1 is MNHNY and CDR2 SVGAGI (reference sequence). The CDR3 is CASSYSTSGTGGGYTF. The CDR3 DNA reads as TGTGCCAGCAGTTACTCGACCTCCGGGACAGGGGGTGGCTACACCTTC.

By share, this clone counts as medium-sized. The rearrangement links TRBV5-1 to TRBJ1-3; 10 positions match TRBD1. Losses at the gene ends were 4 bases for V and 8 bases for J; bases not matched to a gene: 9. This CDR3 has 15 amino acids. Germline-derived CDR1 and CDR2 are SGHRS and YFSETQ. CDR3 coding DNA: TGCGCCAGCAGCCTAAAGGACAGGGGGTCTGACACCATATATTTT. This sequence encodes CASSLKDRGSDTIYF. The full variable domain, with the rest looked up from reference TRBV5-1 and TRBJ1-3, is KAGVTQTPRYLIKTRGQQVTLSCSPISGHRSVSWYQQTPGQGLQFLFEYFSETQRNKGNFPGRFSGRQFSNSRSEMNVSTLELGDSALYLCASSLKDRGSDTIYFGEGSWLTVV.

The chain couples TRBV7-9 to TRBJ2-5; 7 bases align to TRBD1. V gave up 7 bases and J gave up 0 bases; unmatched junction bases: 8. Germline CDR1 is SEHNR and CDR2 is FQNEAQ (reference sequence). This CDR3 has 15 amino acids. CDR3 loop: CASNVGTANQETQYF. The CDR3 region has the DNA TGTGCCAGCAACGTTGGGACAGCCAACCAAGAGACCCAGTACTTC.

This rearrangement joins TRBV28 to TRBJ1-5; D is undetermined. Deletions cut 1 base from V and 1 base from J, with 5 bases between. This CDR3 spans 14 amino acids. Germline V gives CDR1 MDHEN, CDR2 SYDVKM. The chain's CDR3 is CASSLSQSNQPQHF. DNA of the CDR3: TGTGCCAGCAGTTTATCGCAAAGCAATCAGCCCCAGCATTTT.

This sequence joins TRBV6-5 and TRBJ1-1; no clear D gene. V gave up 2 bases and J gave up 0 bases, with 7 bases separating them. CDR3 length: 14 residues. Germline-derived CDR1 and CDR2 are MNHEY and SVGAGI. Written as DNA, the CDR3 is TGTGCCAGCAGTTACAACATCCTGAACACTGAAGCTTTCTTT. It yields the protein CASSYNILNTEAFF.

The rearrangement uses TRBV10-3 and TRBJ2-5; 11 bases map to TRBD2. This CDR3 is 16 amino acids long. The junction had 6 bases not matched to a gene; V was cut back by 2 bases and J by 4 bases. The V gene's germline CDR1 is ENHRY and CDR2 SYGVKD. CDR3 coding DNA: TGTGCCATCAGTGAGCCGACTAGCGGGGAGGTAGAGACCCAGTACTTC. The encoded protein is CAISEPTSGEVETQYF.

V is TRBV27 and J is TRBJ1-5, with 7 bases identical to TRBD1. Looked up from germline, CDR1 is MNHEY and CDR2 is SMNVEV (reference sequence). There are 17 residues in the CDR3. Trimming cost V 5 bases and J 0 bases; bases outside gene matches: 10. CDR3 sequence: CASSPGTDSYSNQPQHF. The CDR3 region has the DNA TGTGCCAGCAGTCCAGGGACAGATTCGTATAGCAATCAGCCCCAGCATTTT.

The V and J genes are TRBV9 and TRBJ2-2; TRBD2 matches at 9 bases. V gave up 4 bases and J gave up 5 bases; unmatched junction bases: 9. The CDR3 has 16 amino acids. Germline CDR1 SGDLS, CDR2 YYNGEE. In DNA, the CDR3 is TGTGCCAGCAGCCCTCGACTAGCGGTTAATACCGGGGAGCTGTTTTTT. It codes for CASSPRLAVNTGELFF.

The chain is built from TRBV19 and TRBJ2-1, with D perhaps matching TRBD1 or TRBD2 (6 bases each). Looked up from germline, CDR1 is LNHDA and CDR2 is SQIVND (reference sequence). V gave up 5 bases and J gave up 0 bases, with 20 bases separating them. The CDR3 is made up of 18 amino acids. CDR3 in DNA: TGTGCCAGTAGTCCGACGGGGGCCCTAATAAGCTCCTACAATGAGCAGTTCTTC. Protein product: CASSPTGALISSYNEQFF.

V and J are TRBV30 and TRBJ2-7; 12 bases are shared with TRBD1. The germline V gene has CDR1 GTSNPN and CDR2 SVGIG (reference sequence). This CDR3 contains 15 residues. V shed 2 bases, J shed 7 bases, and the junction held 9 bases outside the gene matches. In DNA form, the CDR3 reads TGTGCCTGGAGTTCGATGGGACAGGGGGCAGGGGAGCAGTACTTC. Translated, it gives CAWSSMGQGAGEQYF.

The rearrangement uses TRBV28 and TRBJ2-5; TRBD2 aligns across 9 bases. The trim removed 4 bases at V and 7 bases at J, leaving 19 bases unmatched. Per the germline V gene, CDR1 is MDHEN and CDR2 is SYDVKM. This CDR3 has 18 residues. The CDR3 nucleotides read TGTGCCAGCAGTTCCGCAGGGGGACTAGCTGGGGAAAAGGGGACCCAGTACTTC. Encoded protein: CASSSAGGLAGEKGTQYF.